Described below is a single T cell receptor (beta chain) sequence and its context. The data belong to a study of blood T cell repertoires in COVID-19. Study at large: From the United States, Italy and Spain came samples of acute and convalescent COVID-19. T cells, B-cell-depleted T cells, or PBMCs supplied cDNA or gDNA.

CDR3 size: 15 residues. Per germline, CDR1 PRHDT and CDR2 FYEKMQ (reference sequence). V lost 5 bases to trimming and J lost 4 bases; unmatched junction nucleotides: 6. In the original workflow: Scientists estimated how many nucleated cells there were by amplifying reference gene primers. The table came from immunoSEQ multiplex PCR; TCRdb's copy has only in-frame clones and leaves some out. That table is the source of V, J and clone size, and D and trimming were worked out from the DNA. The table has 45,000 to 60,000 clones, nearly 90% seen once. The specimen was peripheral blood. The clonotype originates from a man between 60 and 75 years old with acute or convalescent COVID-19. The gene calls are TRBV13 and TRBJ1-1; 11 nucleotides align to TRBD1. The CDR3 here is CASSPRTGGFTEAFF. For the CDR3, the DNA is TGTGCCAGCAGCCCCCGGACAGGGGGCTTCACTGAAGCTTTCTTT.